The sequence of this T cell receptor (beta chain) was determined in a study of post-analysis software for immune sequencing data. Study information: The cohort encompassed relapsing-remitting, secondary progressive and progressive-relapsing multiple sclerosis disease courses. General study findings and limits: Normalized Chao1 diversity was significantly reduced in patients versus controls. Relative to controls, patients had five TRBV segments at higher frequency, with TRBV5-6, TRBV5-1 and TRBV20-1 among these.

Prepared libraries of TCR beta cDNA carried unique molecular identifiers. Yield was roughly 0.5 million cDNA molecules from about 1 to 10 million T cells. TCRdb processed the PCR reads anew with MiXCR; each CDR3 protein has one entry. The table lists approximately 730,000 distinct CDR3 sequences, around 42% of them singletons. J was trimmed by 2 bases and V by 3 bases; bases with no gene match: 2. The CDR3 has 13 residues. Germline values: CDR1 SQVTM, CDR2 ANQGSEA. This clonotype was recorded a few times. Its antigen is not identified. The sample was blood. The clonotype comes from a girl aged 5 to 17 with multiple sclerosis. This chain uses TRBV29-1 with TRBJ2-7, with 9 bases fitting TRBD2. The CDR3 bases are TGCAGCGTTGAGCGGGAGGGTGCCTACGAGCAGTACTTC. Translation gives CSVEREGAYEQYF.